This T cell receptor (beta chain) was observed in a study of OX40 agonist ivuxolimab in advanced cancers. A note on the overall study: Ivuxolimab, which targeted the costimulatory receptor OX40 (CD134), was an agonistic, fully human IgG2 monoclonal antibody. Intravenous ivuxolimab was administered to patients every 2 weeks at six dose levels: 0.01, 0.1, 0.3, 1.5, 3 and 10 mg/kg. Of the 50 or so patients in dose escalation, around 19 had hepatocellular carcinoma, some 15 had melanoma, 9 had renal cell carcinoma and 9 had head and neck cancer. A male proportion of under 85% and a mean age of about 60 years, ranging from about 20 to 79, were recorded for the dose-escalation cohort. Prior anti-PD-1, anti-PD-L1 or anti-CTLA-4 therapy was permitted, and checkpoint inhibitors had been received by less than 45% of dose-escalation patients. Partial responses occurred in three dose-escalation patients: two with cutaneous melanoma and one with hepatocellular carcinoma. The purpose of peripheral TCRbeta sequencing was to test whether ivuxolimab changed TCR sequence diversity and led to clonal T-cell expansion. The paper describes the monotherapy dose-escalation part (N of about 55 patients) of the phase I trial of ivuxolimab. General study outcomes and caveats: In partial responders in the 0.1-3.0 mg/kg groups, normalized peripheral clonal expansion was found to be among the lowest, especially among CD8+ T cells. At doses of 0.1 to 3.0 mg/kg, clonal expansion of both CD4+ and CD8+ blood T cells was observed from baseline to week 6. After ivuxolimab, expanded clones were on average more numerous among CD8+ T cells than among CD4+ T cells. The antigen specificity of the peripheral T cells that underwent clonal expansion was not determined. Low levels of normalized T-cell clonal expansion were also seen in some patients who did not respond.

For sequencing of the TCRbeta CDR3 region, genomic DNA was extracted from the sorted cells. The immunoSEQ Assay was used for sequencing of TCRbeta CDR3 regions. The clones in this table, taken by TCRdb from immuneACCESS, are in-frame only. Not every clone is retained; where verified, under half of the shortfall comes from an unresolved V gene, and the cause of the rest is unknown. This sample has about 82,000 clones in its table, and about 85% of those were observed once. The ten largest clones represent approximately 2.3% of the sample. Concerning this clone: Its antigen has not been determined. Per-nucleotide qualities are absent, and no much larger clonotype sits a single base away.

CDR1 and CDR2 were assigned from the germline V gene as MGHDK and SYGVNS. The CDR3 starts with the cysteine, ends with the phenylalanine, and has 15 residues. The sequence is cut down to CDR3 DNA, 45 bases in frame from base 1. V drops 6 bases and J drops 2 bases, leaving 14 bases in between. Patients with autoimmune disease history or receiving systemic immunosuppression were excluded from the trial. Peripheral blood for TCR sequencing was drawn from every dose cohort at baseline, at cycle 4 day 1 and at cycle 7 day 1. Samples were obtained from an open-label, multicenter, first-in-human phase I dose-escalation trial of ivuxolimab. Adults with locally advanced or metastatic head and neck squamous cell, hepatocellular, melanoma or renal cell carcinoma were enrolled in the trial. Before TCR sequencing, CD4+ T cells and CD8+ T cells were sorted from peripheral blood as separate populations.

The chain employs TRBV25-1 and TRBJ2-1; a weak D assignment points to TRBD1 (6 bases agree). This sample comprised CD4+ or CD8+ T cells sorted from blood, obtained in a trial of the OX40 agonist ivuxolimab. The clonotype was recovered from an adult with an advanced solid tumor such as melanoma, head and neck, liver or kidney cancer. The encoded CDR3 is CASSRRGGTYNEQFF. The DNA is as follows: TGTGCCAGCAGCCGTAGAGGGGGAACCTACAATGAGCAGTTCTTC.